Detailed here is one TCR beta chain. There is no known antigen for this receptor. No base qualities exist here, and no much larger clone lies one base off it. This specimen's time point label, per the study, means: about 28 days (+/-7) after the second vaccine dose. AZD1222 recipients whose second dose came at about 4 weeks and those whose second dose came at about 12 weeks were combined into one group, since spike-specific TCR depth and breadth did not differ between the two schedules. The vaccinee samples were drawn from two UK trials, COV001 and COV002, one of which was a single-blind randomized controlled phase 2/3 trial testing AZD1222 (ChAdOx1 nCoV-19) in healthy adults. For TCRbeta chain sequencing, PBMC samples from trial participants were taken at day 0 and at day 28 after the second dose. The CDR3 regions of human TCRbeta chains were subjected to immunosequencing. Regarding the original processing steps: Repertoire TCRs were checked for matches against a reference library of SARS-CoV-2-specific TCRs that had been generated using the MIRA antigen-specificity platform. Breadth was defined as the fraction of unique TCRs that were SARS-CoV-2-associated. Depth was defined as the fraction of total T cells that were SARS-CoV-2-associated. Using the MIRA data, each spike-specific TCR was assigned both to the spike region to which the TCR was reactive and to a CD4 or CD8 class. Log10-transformed breadth and depth values were compared by one-way ANOVA with Sidak's multiple comparisons tests. TCRdb stores this immuneACCESS table with in-frame sequences only. Part of the clones is absent; in the studies checked, under half of the shortfall reflects unresolved V genes, and no reason is known for the rest. That table gives V, J and clone size, and the DNA gave D and trimming. The sample table records 120,000 or so clones; 85% to 90% of these occur just once. The top ten hold 7.1% of the sample.

The entry originates in a study of T cell responses to AZD1222 COVID-19 vaccine (dated by TCRdb to the early 2020s). Regarding the study in general: TCR sequencing covered about 230 trial participants: 200 to 220 given two doses of AZD1222 and around 25 given two doses of MenACWY control vaccine. Trial participants were enrolled into age subgroups of 18-55, 56-69 and 70-plus years, which contained roughly 140, 27 and 60 TCR-sequenced participants, respectively.

Sequences LNHDA (CDR1) and SQIVND (CDR2) are obtained from the germline V gene (reference sequence). Trimming takes 6 bases from V and 2 bases from J, and the germline ends sit 11 bases apart. The CDR3 runs 14 residues from the cysteine to the phenylalanine. This entry keeps only the CDR3 DNA: 42 bases, framed from base 1. General conclusions and limits of the study: The 56-69-year group was small, and its depth increase did not reach significance, likely because of low power. Most participants were white British and females outnumbered males, and the authors suggested that clonal diversity may have been underestimated. Because no day 14 peak-response samples were available, the repertoires could be characterized only after the peak T cell response. Nearly half of unique spike-specific TCRs reportedly recognized epitopes outside regions mutated in the B.1.351 and B.1.1.7 variants. A significant rise in spike-specific TCR breadth and depth was observed after two AZD1222 doses relative to day 0 and relative to MenACWY recipients. Only five to seven AZD1222 recipients were SARS-CoV-2 seropositive at baseline, limiting conclusions about previously exposed vaccinees. The whole spike protein was spanned by vaccine-associated CD4 TCRs, and dominant responses were seen in regions 160-218 and 743-854.

The sequencing used peripheral blood, collected 28 days after the second AZD1222 dose. The sequence is built from TRBV19 and TRBJ1-5; no D segment can be confidently identified. This clonotype was sampled from an adult who received the AZD1222 COVID-19 vaccine. The CDR3 here reads CASSLVGGNQPQHF. The bases read TGTGCCAGTAGCCTCGTTGGAGGCAATCAGCCCCAGCATTTT. Where the CDR3 stops, the reference TRBV19 and TRBJ1-5 genes take over; the full variable domain is DGGITQSPKYLFRKEGQNVTLSCEQNLNHDAMYWYRQDPGQGLRLIYYSQIVNDFQKGDIAEGYSVSREKKESFPLTVTSAQKNPTAFYLCASSLVGGNQPQHFGDGTRLSIL.